What follows are 7 T cell receptor beta chains derived from one specimen sequenced in a study of T cells after yellow fever vaccination. TCRdb called the 5' RACE reads again in MiXCR, with one record for every CDR3 protein. The sample includes hundreds of thousands of distinct CDR3 sequences, about an eighth of them seen just once. Sequences were derived from CD4+ T cells sorted from PBMCs, sampled 15 days after the yellow fever booster vaccination. These receptor sequences come from a man aged 18 to 30 who received the YFV17D yellow fever vaccine.

This clonotype was detected a few times. The gene calls are TRBV4-3 and TRBJ2-1, with 10 bases identical to TRBD2. Looked up from germline, CDR1 is LGHNA and CDR2 is YSLEER. This CDR3 is 15 amino acids long. The V and J ends lost 2 bases and 6 bases, in that order; junction bases with no gene match: 4. The CDR3 is CASSQPSGGLNEQFF. CDR3 bases: TGCGCCAGCAGCCAACCTAGCGGGGGCCTCAATGAGCAGTTCTTC.

Only a few counts were recorded for this clonotype. This rearrangement joins TRBV20-1 to TRBJ1-2; unclear D gene. The CDR3 runs 12 residues. With 6 bases removed from V and 7 bases from J, the gap between germline ends came to 15 bases. In germline, CDR1 is DFQATT, CDR2 SNEGSKA (reference sequence). The CDR3 loop reads CSAYSPPAGYTF. The CDR3 DNA reads as TGCAGTGCCTACTCACCCCCGGCTGGCTACACCTTC.

This clonotype was recorded at least ten times. The rearrangement joins TRBV5-1 to TRBJ2-2; D not certain. Trimming removed 0 bases from V and 3 bases from J, with 6 bases in between. CDR3 length equals 14 residues. Germline CDR1 reads SGHRS; CDR2 reads YFSETQ. CDR3 amino acids: CASSLGEYTGELFF. For the CDR3, the DNA is TGCGCCAGCAGCTTGGGAGAGTACACCGGGGAGCTGTTTTTT.

The chain joins TRBV6-5 to TRBJ1-2, with a tentative D call TRBD1 (5 bases). The CDR3 is 15 amino acids. With 5 bases removed from V and 8 bases from J, the gap between germline ends came to 21 bases. Germline values: CDR1 MNHEY, CDR2 SVGAGI. Here the CDR3 reads CASSTGFPGARGYTF. The DNA for the CDR3 is TGTGCCAGCAGTACCGGATTTCCCGGGGCGCGCGGCTACACCTTC.

This clonotype has only a few counts. The J gene is TRBJ2-7, the V gene TRBV10-2; a weak D match, TRBD1 (6 bases). Trimming pared 1 base from V and 3 bases from J, leaving 13 bases between. This CDR3 has 15 residues. Germline V gene data show CDR1 as WSHSY and CDR2 as SAAADI. In DNA, the CDR3 is TGCGCCAGCAGTGAGTGGGCAGGGGTCATCTACGAGCAGTACTTC. Translating gives CASSEWAGVIYEQYF.

V usage is TRBV25-1 and J usage is TRBJ2-4; 7 positions agree with TRBD1. Looked up from germline, CDR1 is MGHDK and CDR2 is SYGVNS. The CDR3 covers 16 residues. V shed 8 bases, J shed 0 bases, and the junction held 10 bases outside the gene matches. CDR3 loop: CASYNRDSLAKNIQYF. In DNA form, the CDR3 reads TGTGCCAGCTATAACCGGGACAGTCTAGCCAAAAACATTCAGTACTTC.

The chain carries TRBV4-1 and TRBJ1-2; D remains unclear. Per the germline V gene, CDR1 is MGHRA and CDR2 is YSYEKL. This CDR3 contains 17 residues. V lost 0 bases and J 5 bases, leaving 19 bases between the germline ends. In DNA form, the CDR3 reads TGCGCCAGCAGCCAAGATGAGGTGCGAGTAGGAACGTATGGCTACACCTTC. Its protein product is CASSQDEVRVGTYGYTF.